This T cell receptor (beta chain) was found in a study of blood T cells in healthy people across ages. The CDR3 totals 14 residues. Losses at the gene ends were 3 bases for V and 5 bases for J; bases not matched to a gene: 4. The germline gives CDR1 MNHEY, CDR2 SVGEGT. For the second PCR, which ran for about 7 to 12 cycles, a sample-barcoded 5' primer and a J-beta primer mix were used. One entry per CDR3 protein, called by TCRdb with MiXCR from the 5' RACE reads. The sample carries approximately 2,000,000 distinct CDR3 sequences, more than 35% recorded once. Peripheral blood samples of around 11 milliliters were drawn from each donor.

The TCR comes from a human donor in good health. The sample was blood. The genes are TRBV6-2 or TRBV6-3 and TRBJ2-4; TRBD1 matches at 7 bases. CDR3 bases: TGTGCCAGCAGTTATCCCGGGACAGAAAACATTCAGTACTTC. Translating gives CASSYPGTENIQYF.